A single sample gave rise to the 15 T cell receptor beta chains below, sequenced in a study of T cell responses to AZD1222 COVID-19 vaccine. TCRdb keeps only in-frame clones here, not all; method: immunoSEQ multiplex PCR. The sample shows about 140,000 clones, around nine tenths of them seen only once. Sequences were derived from peripheral blood, sampled on day 0 of AZD1222 vaccination. The origin of the receptors is an adult in good health.

The chain couples TRBV3-1 (or the pseudogene TRBV3-2) to TRBJ1-2; TRBD1 aligns across 12 bases. J lost 4 bases, V lost 10 bases, and 7 bases had no gene match. The CDR3 length is 14 residues. Germline CDR1 and CDR2: LGHDT and YNNKEL (reference sequence). The CDR3 loop reads CATTGTGGSYGYTF. As DNA, the CDR3 is TGTGCCACCACCGGGACAGGGGGCTCCTATGGCTACACCTTC.

The V call is TRBV27, the J call TRBJ1-5, with TRBD1 as a possible D gene (5 bases). This CDR3 is 14 amino acids long. The V gene's germline CDR1 is MNHEY and CDR2 SMNVEV (reference sequence). V lost 2 bases and J 1 base, leaving 6 bases between the germline ends. The CDR3 is CASSLGGSNQPQHF. CDR3 coding DNA: TGTGCCAGCAGTTTAGGGGGAAGCAATCAGCCCCAGCATTTT.

This clone was observed a handful of times. The chain employs TRBV29-1 and TRBJ2-7, with a weak D call TRBD1 (6 bases). Trimming stripped 4 bases from V and 0 bases from J, with 13 bases between. The CDR3 has 14 residues. Germline V CDR1 and CDR2: SQVTM, ANQGSEA. CDR3 nucleotide sequence: TGCAGCGTTGGTCGGGACACAAGCTCCTACGAGCAGTACTTC. As protein: CSVGRDTSSYEQYF.

The chain links TRBV3-1 (or the pseudogene TRBV3-2) to TRBJ1-6, with a possible D match to TRBD1 (6 bases). V was shortened by 4 bases and J by 5 bases, with 18 bases between the two germline ends. The germline gives CDR1 LGHDT, CDR2 YNNKEL (reference sequence). The CDR3 is made up of 17 amino acids. The CDR3 region has the DNA TGTGCCAGCAGCCCCACGCCGGGACACTGGAATAATTCACCCCTCCACTTT. It translates to CASSPTPGHWNNSPLHF.

The J gene is TRBJ2-3, the V gene TRBV19, with 9 positions matching TRBD1. Trimming at V came to 4 bases and at J to 2 bases, leaving 4 bases not matched to a gene. CDR1 and CDR2 (germline): LNHDA, SQIVND (reference sequence). The CDR3 extends over 15 amino acids. The CDR3 protein is CASSTWTGDTDTQYF. CDR3 in DNA: TGTGCCAGTAGTACATGGACAGGGGACACAGATACGCAGTATTTT.

This chain links TRBV28 with TRBJ1-1, with 7 bases aligning to TRBD1. The J segment lost 10 bases and the V segment lost 10 bases, leaving 15 bases of the junction unmatched. The germline gives CDR1 MDHEN, CDR2 SYDVKM. The length of the CDR3 is 13 residues. The CDR3 DNA reads as TGTGCCATTACCCACCAACAAAGGGGGCGAGCTTTCTTT. Its translation: CAITHQQRGRAFF.

This chain joins TRBV5-6 and TRBJ2-3; weak D call: TRBD2 (6 bases). The CDR3 is 16 residues long. V gave up 3 bases and J gave up 3 bases, with 17 bases separating them. Germline V gene data show CDR1 as SGHDT and CDR2 as YYEEEE. Here the CDR3 reads CASSSFRREGTDTQYF. The DNA for the CDR3 is TGTGCCAGCAGCTCCTTCCGGAGGGAAGGTACAGATACGCAGTATTTT.

This clone was seen only a few times. The chain carries TRBV5-1 and TRBJ1-5, with 7 bases matching TRBD1. V lost 4 bases to trimming and J lost 4 bases; unmatched junction nucleotides: 8. Germline V gives CDR1 SGHRS, CDR2 YFSETQ. This CDR3 spans 15 amino acids. In nucleotides, the CDR3 is TGCGCCAGCAGCCGGGGAGACAGGGAAAATCAGCCCCAGCATTTT. The encoded protein is CASSRGDRENQPQHF.

The rearrangement links TRBV2 to TRBJ1-3; D might be TRBD1 (6 bases). The CDR3 runs to 16 residues. Germline lookup yields CDR1 SNHLY and CDR2 FYNNEI. Trimming removed 4 bases at V and 0 bases at J, with 13 bases between. The DNA for the CDR3 is TGTGCCAGCAGTGCCGGGACATCAGACTCTGGAAACACCATATATTTT. This sequence encodes CASSAGTSDSGNTIYF. Looking up the rest from reference TRBV2 and TRBJ1-3 gives the full variable domain: EPEVTQTPSHQVTQMGQEVILRCVPISNHLYFYWYRQILGQKVEFLVSFYNNEISEKSEIFDDQFSVERPDGSNFTLKIRSTKLEDSAMYFCASSAGTSDSGNTIYFGEGSWLTVV.

The chain has TRBV4-2 and TRBJ2-1, with 8 nucleotides matching TRBD2. Germline loops: CDR1 LGHNA, CDR2 YNFKEQ. V lost 0 bases, J lost 3 bases, and 4 bases stayed unmatched. The CDR3 extends over 16 amino acids. CDR3: CASSQEYSGSYNEQFF. Written as DNA, the CDR3 is TGTGCCAGCAGCCAAGAGTACAGCGGGAGCTACAATGAGCAGTTCTTC.

The chain combines TRBV4-1 with TRBJ2-1; a possible D gene is TRBD2 (5 bases). Germline V gene lookup returns CDR1 MGHRA and CDR2 YSYEKL. The CDR3 covers 16 residues. The germline V and J ends were trimmed by 4 bases and 3 bases, with 16 bases remaining between them. The CDR3 here is CASSRLLEPGYNEQFF. The CDR3 region has the DNA TGCGCCAGCAGCCGCCTACTAGAACCGGGCTACAATGAGCAGTTCTTC.

The V and J genes are TRBV5-6 and TRBJ1-5, with D hard to call. Germline V gene lookup returns CDR1 SGHDT and CDR2 YYEEEE. V was shortened by 1 base and J by 7 bases, with 15 bases between the two germline ends. The CDR3 covers 15 residues. The CDR3 DNA reads TGTGCCAGCAGCTTGTGGGATGGGGTTTACCAGCCCCAGCATTTT. Encoded protein: CASSLWDGVYQPQHF.

The V call is TRBV28, the J call TRBJ1-2; 7 bases line up with TRBD1. Germline V CDR1 and CDR2: MDHEN, SYDVKM. This CDR3 is 13 amino acids long. V shed 6 bases, J shed 3 bases, and the junction held 4 bases outside the gene matches. CDR3 sequence reads: CASRGQRYYGYTF. Written as DNA, the CDR3 is TGTGCCAGCAGGGGACAGAGATACTATGGCTACACCTTC.

The chain has TRBV29-1 and TRBJ2-3, with a possible D match to TRBD2 (6 bases). Germline values: CDR1 SQVTM, CDR2 ANQGSEA. V lost 4 bases and J lost 5, with 13 bases in between. The CDR3 extends over 13 amino acids. The CDR3 here is CSVGGKLGDTQYF. CDR3 DNA sequence: TGCAGCGTTGGCGGGAAGTTGGGAGATACGCAGTATTTT.

The chain employs TRBV7-9 and TRBJ2-7, with a possible D match to TRBD1 (5 bases). The CDR3 is made up of 13 amino acids. V shed 2 bases and J shed 6 bases, with 11 bases lying between them. Looked up from germline, CDR1 is SEHNR and CDR2 is FQNEAQ (reference sequence). CDR3 in amino acids: CASSLTGPSEQYF. In DNA, the CDR3 is TGTGCCAGCAGCTTAACAGGCCCAAGCGAGCAGTACTTC.